This TCR beta chain stems from a study of blood T cell repertoires in COVID-19. The wider study: The cDNA or gDNA used as material had been derived from T cells, B-cell-depleted T cells, or PBMCs.

CDR1 is LNHNV and CDR2 is YYDKDF in the germline V gene (reference sequence). V was shortened by 7 bases and J by 3 bases, with 19 bases between the two germline ends. The CDR3 contains 16 residues. Clones were sequenced by immunoSEQ multiplex PCR, and TCRdb holds only the in-frame ones, with some missing. Here the sample spans about 190,000 clones, approximately 88% being singletons. The age range of participants was about 18 to 100 years, with residence in 20 to 25 US areas. Cohorts were determined from participant-reported clinical history. Recovered Cohort 3 donors showed two negative PCRs, clearance, or symptom resolution.

The sequenced sample was PBMCs or T cells enriched from blood (not recorded which). The V and J genes are TRBV15 and TRBJ1-5; perhaps TRBD1 as D (6 bases). The receptor's source is a woman aged 25-40 years who had recovered from COVID-19. CDR3 protein: CATTLNPGHFNQPQHF. CDR3 bases: TGTGCCACCACCCTGAATCCGGGACACTTCAATCAGCCCCAGCATTTT.